This entry lists 11 T cell receptor beta chains sequenced from one sample in a study of blood T cell dynamics during melanoma immunotherapy (dated by TCRdb to the early 2020s). Reading the label with the study, this specimen's time point is: week 3, after first cycle of checkpoint inhibitor. Libraries were made using the immunoSEQ multiplex PCR assay. TCRdb stores this immuneACCESS table with in-frame sequences only. Part of the clones is absent; in the studies checked, under half of the shortfall reflects unresolved V genes, and no reason is known for the rest. The sample records about 7,100 clones, about 83% of which are singletons. The top ten clones comprise roughly 5.5% of the sample. This material consisted of blood, taken from a patient treated with checkpoint blockade. The receptor set was obtained from a human donor with melanoma.

This chain joins TRBV11-2 and TRBJ1-2, with TRBD1 as a possible D gene (5 bases). The CDR3 is 14 residues long. The V and J ends lost 5 bases and 1 base respectively, with 11 bases between them. Germline lookup yields CDR1 SGHAT and CDR2 FQNNGV. The CDR3 region is CASSHDRFNYGYTF. Written as DNA, the CDR3 is TGTGCCAGCAGCCACGACAGATTTAACTATGGCTACACCTTC.

This clone was detected only a few times. This chain connects TRBV5-6 to TRBJ2-7, with D unclear. The CDR3 extends over 14 amino acids. The germline gives CDR1 SGHDT, CDR2 YYEEEE. V dropped 3 bases and J dropped 4 bases, with 14 bases sitting between them. This chain's CDR3 is CASSSWPPRYEQYF. In DNA form, the CDR3 reads TGTGCCAGCAGCTCCTGGCCCCCCCGATACGAGCAGTACTTC.

This clone has just one count. This sequence joins TRBV23-1 and TRBJ2-7; no firm D call. TRBV23-1 is designated an ORF whose function remains uncertain. The CDR3 spans 15 residues. V was clipped by 2 bases and J by 2 bases, with 13 bases between them. CDR3 in amino acids: CASSQRPVATYEQYF. Written as DNA, the CDR3 is TGCGCCAGCAGTCAACGGCCGGTGGCCACCTACGAGCAGTACTTC.

This clone was observed once. J is TRBJ2-4 and V is TRBV21-1. TRBV21-1 is given as a pseudogene. The CDR3 totals 17 residues. As DNA, the CDR3 is TGTGCCAGCAGCAAAGCGCTAGGGCCCCTAGCCAAAAACATTCAGTACTTC. The encoded protein is CASSKALGPLAKNIQYF.

This chain uses TRBV19 with TRBJ1-5; D ambiguous. CDR1 and CDR2 (germline): LNHDA, SQIVND (reference sequence). This CDR3 has 14 amino acids. V was clipped by 7 bases and J by 0 bases, with 10 bases between them. The CDR3 DNA reads TGTGCCAGTACGTCGACGGGTAGCAATCAGCCCCAGCATTTT. This codes for CASTSTGSNQPQHF.

This chain connects TRBV11-2 to TRBJ2-7; D is uncertain. V lost 5 bases and J lost 9, with 17 bases in between. This CDR3 is built from 13 residues. In germline, CDR1 is SGHAT, CDR2 FQNNGV. CDR3: CASSLSERARQYV. In nucleotides, the CDR3 is TGTGCCAGCAGCCTTAGTGAAAGGGCCCGGCAGTACGTC.

V and J are TRBV10-3 and TRBJ1-3; the D is unclear. Looked up from germline, CDR1 is ENHRY and CDR2 is SYGVKD. This CDR3 spans 17 amino acids. Trimming cost V 0 bases and J 0 bases, with 12 bases left between them. The CDR3 nucleotides are TGTGCCATCAGTGAGTCTTGGGGTCTCAGCTCTGGAAACACCATATATTTT. It specifies CAISESWGLSSGNTIYF.

The rearrangement joins TRBV6-1 to TRBJ1-2, with 11 bases that match TRBD1. Per germline, CDR1 MNHNS and CDR2 SASEGT. This CDR3 spans 16 amino acids. The ends lost 4 bases at V and 5 bases at J; junction bases unmatched: 9. The CDR3 DNA follows: TGTGCCAGCAGTGCTATTAGGACAGGGGGCGGTTATGGCTACACCTTC. This sequence encodes CASSAIRTGGGYGYTF.

The rearrangement uses TRBV7-2 and TRBJ1-2; D might be TRBD1 (5 bases). Germline CDR1 reads SGHTA; CDR2 reads FQGNSA. The ends were cut back, 5 bases at V and 4 bases at J, with 17 bases in the middle. This CDR3 has 15 amino acids. CDR3 protein: CASSPGTPRGYGYTF. The CDR3 DNA sequence: TGTGCCAGCAGCCCTGGGACGCCGAGGGGCTATGGCTACACCTTC.

DNA for the CDR3: TGTGCCTGGAGTGTACTCGGGCAGGGGGCGGACGAGCAGTACTTC. Protein product: CAWSVLGQGADEQYF. The chain employs TRBV30 and TRBJ2-7; 8 bases line up with TRBD1. V lost 0 bases to trimming and J lost 5 bases; unmatched junction nucleotides: 9. Germline CDR1 and CDR2: GTSNPN and SVGIG (reference sequence). The CDR3 is 15 amino acids. The full variable domain, in which reference TRBV30 and TRBJ2-7 provide the parts outside the CDR3, is SQTIHQWPATLVQPVGSPLSLECTVEGTSNPNLYWYRQAAGRGLQLLFYSVGIGQISSEVPQNLSASRPQDRQFILSSKKLLLSDSGFYLCAWSVLGQGADEQYFGPGTRLTVT.

The J gene is TRBJ1-2, the V gene TRBV28; 12 bases are shared with TRBD1. Germline V lookup: CDR1 MDHEN, CDR2 SYDVKM. V lost 2 bases to trimming and J lost 7 bases; unmatched junction nucleotides: 8. The CDR3 length is 16 residues. The CDR3 region has the DNA TGTGCCAGCAGTTTAGGGACAGGGGGCTTCTTAGGTGGCTACACCTTC. Protein sequence: CASSLGTGGFLGGYTF.